Listed below are T cell receptor beta chains from one sample, sequenced in a study of T cells in Graves' hyperthyroidism and ophthalmopathy. Each CDR3 protein gets one entry after TCRdb re-called the multiplex PCR reads with MiXCR. The repertoire holds roughly 500,000 distinct CDR3 sequences, with roughly 15% as singletons. The sample was blood. The receptors shown here come from a woman in her 30s with Graves' ophthalmopathy. CDR3s include the opening cysteine and the closing phenylalanine or tryptophan. Each record gives: clone size, J gene, D gene, V gene, CDR3 protein, CDR3 DNA. A D gene is named only where the DNA matches it firmly. Size is omitted from some rows. Given values are once, few, many or a class for expanded clones.

few	TRBJ1-5	-	TRBV20-1	CSAGFTGRQLNQPQHF	TGCAGTGCTGGATTTACCGGGAGACAGCTAAATCAGCCCCAGCATTTT
many	TRBJ2-5	-	TRBV28	CASSAPRASQETQYF	TGTGCCAGCAGTGCCCCCCGGGCCTCCCAAGAGACCCAGTACTTC
-	TRBJ2-7	TRBD1	TRBV15	CATSWGQGAYEQYF	TGTGCCACCAGCTGGGGGCAGGGGGCCTACGAGCAGTACTTC
-	TRBJ1-5	-	TRBV20-1	CSASQILTDHNQPQHF	TGCAGTGCTAGTCAAATACTAACAGATCACAATCAGCCCCAGCATTTT
-	TRBJ2-7	-	TRBV28	CASSQSGYEQYF	TGCGCCAGCAGCCAAAGCGGGTACGAGCAGTACTTC
many	TRBJ1-5	-	TRBV20-1	CSGRALTGSNQPQHF	TGCAGTGGGAGGGCCTTGACAGGTAGCAATCAGCCCCAGCATTTT
few	TRBJ2-1	TRBD2	TRBV7-2	CASSPVPSGRAHEQFF	TGTGCCAGCAGCCCAGTCCCTAGCGGGAGGGCTCATGAGCAGTTCTTC
many	TRBJ2-2	TRBD1	TRBV12-3/TRBV12-4	CASRTGTANTGELFF	TGTGCCAGCAGAACGGGGACAGCGAACACCGGGGAGCTGTTTTTT
many	TRBJ2-7	-	TRBV10-3	CAISDMRYEQYF	TGTGCCATCAGTGATATGAGGTACGAGCAGTACTTC
many	TRBJ2-2	-	TRBV30	CAWSEQYSGELFF	TGTGCCTGGAGTGAACAATACAGCGGGGAGCTGTTTTTT
few	TRBJ2-2	-	TRBV27	CASSLWSGRTGELFF	TGTGCCAGCAGTTTATGGAGCGGACGTACCGGGGAGCTGTTTTTT
few	TRBJ2-4	TRBD2	TRBV20-1	CSARTSGSQNIQYF	TGCAGTGCTCGGACTAGCGGGAGCCAAAACATTCAGTACTTC
many	TRBJ2-1	-	TRBV28	CASGVSYNEQFF	TGTGCCAGCGGGGTGTCCTACAATGAGCAGTTCTTC
many	TRBJ2-7	TRBD2	TRBV30	CALRTSSYEQYF	TGTGCCTTGAGGACTAGCTCCTACGAGCAGTACTTC
many	TRBJ1-2	-	TRBV14	CASSQSGGYTF	TGTGCCAGCAGCCAATCCGGTGGCTACACCTTC
-	TRBJ1-4	-	TRBV25-1	CASSVVGGNEKLFF	TGTGCCAGCAGTGTTGTTGGAGGGAATGAAAAACTGTTTTTT